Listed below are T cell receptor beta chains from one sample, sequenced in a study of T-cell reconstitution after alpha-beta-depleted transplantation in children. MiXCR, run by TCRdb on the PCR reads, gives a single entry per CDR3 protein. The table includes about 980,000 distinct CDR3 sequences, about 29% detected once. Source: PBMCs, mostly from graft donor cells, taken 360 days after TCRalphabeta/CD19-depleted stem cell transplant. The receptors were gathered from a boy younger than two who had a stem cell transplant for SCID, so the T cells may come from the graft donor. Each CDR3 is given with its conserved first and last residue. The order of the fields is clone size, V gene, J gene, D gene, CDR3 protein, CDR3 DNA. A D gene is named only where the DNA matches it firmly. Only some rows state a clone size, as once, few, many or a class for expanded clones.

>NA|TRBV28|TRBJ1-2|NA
CATAEHRVPIYGYTF
TGTGCCACCGCGGAACACCGAGTGCCAATCTATGGCTACACCTTC
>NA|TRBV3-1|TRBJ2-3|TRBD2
CASSKLGRGGTDTQYF
TGTGCCAGCAGCAAATTAGGGCGGGGGGGCACAGATACGCAGTATTTT
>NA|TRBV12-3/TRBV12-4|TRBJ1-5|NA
CASSFLPRVSNQPQHF
TGTGCCAGCAGTTTCCTCCCCCGGGTCAGCAATCAGCCCCAGCATTTT
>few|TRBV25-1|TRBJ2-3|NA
CASSAATSTDTQYF
TGTGCCAGCAGTGCCGCCACCTCCACAGATACGCAGTATTTT
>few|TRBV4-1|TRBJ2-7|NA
CASSQEGVGSYEQYF
TGCGCCAGCAGCCAAGAGGGGGTTGGCTCCTACGAGCAGTACTTC
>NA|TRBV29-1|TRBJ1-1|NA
CSVVEGITEAFF
TGCAGCGTTGTGGAGGGAATAACTGAAGCTTTCTTT
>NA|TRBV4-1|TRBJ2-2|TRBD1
CASSQVLRTGLAGELFF
TGCGCCAGCAGCCAAGTATTGAGGACAGGGTTGGCCGGGGAGCTGTTTTTT
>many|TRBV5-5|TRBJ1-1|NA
CASSFGQTNTEAFF
TGTGCCAGCAGCTTCGGACAGACGAACACTGAAGCTTTCTTT
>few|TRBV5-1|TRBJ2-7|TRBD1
CASSLDPGQGIHEQYF
TGCGCCAGCAGCTTGGACCCGGGACAGGGTATTCACGAGCAGTACTTC
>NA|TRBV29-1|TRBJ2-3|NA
CSVEGIFTDTQYF
TGCAGCGTTGAAGGGATCTTCACAGATACGCAGTATTTT
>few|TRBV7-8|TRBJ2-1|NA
CASSSRTLKWGEQFF
TGTGCCAGCAGCTCCCGGACACTTAAGTGGGGTGAGCAGTTCTTC
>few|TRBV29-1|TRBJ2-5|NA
CSVGGDLGTQYF
TGCAGCGTTGGGGGAGACCTAGGGACCCAGTACTTC
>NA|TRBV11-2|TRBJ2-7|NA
CASSRSWAGEQYF
TGTGCCAGCAGCCGTTCCTGGGCGGGGGAGCAGTACTTC
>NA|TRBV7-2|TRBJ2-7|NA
CASSLKRTYEQYF
TGTGCCAGCAGCTTAAAACGCACCTACGAGCAGTACTTC
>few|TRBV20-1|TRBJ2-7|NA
CSADDDGRALSYEQYF
TGCAGTGCTGACGATGACGGACGAGCCCTCTCCTACGAGCAGTACTTC
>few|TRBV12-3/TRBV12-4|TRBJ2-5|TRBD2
CASQTSGGTLAQYF
TGTGCCAGCCAAACTAGCGGGGGGACACTGGCCCAGTACTTC
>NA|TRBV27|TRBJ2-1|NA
CASSSLSFSYNEQFF
TGTGCCAGCAGTTCCCTCTCTTTCTCCTACAATGAGCAGTTCTTC
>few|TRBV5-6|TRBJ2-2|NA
CASSLAGERSGELFF
TGTGCCAGCAGTCTGGCTGGGGAGAGGAGCGGGGAGCTGTTTTTT
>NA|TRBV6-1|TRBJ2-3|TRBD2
CASRLAGTPTDTQYF
TGTGCCAGCAGACTAGCGGGGACCCCCACAGATACGCAGTATTTT
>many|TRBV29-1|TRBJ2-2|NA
CSVGGDSRGGELFF
TGCAGCGTTGGGGGAGACTCCCGGGGCGGGGAGCTGTTTTTT
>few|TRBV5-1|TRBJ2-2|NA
CASSAPANTGELFF
TGCGCCAGCAGCGCCCCAGCGAACACCGGGGAGCTGTTTTTT
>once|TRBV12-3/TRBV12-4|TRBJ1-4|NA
CASSRVAAGKKLFF
TGTGCCAGCAGTCGAGTTGCGGCGGGCAAAAAACTGTTTTTT
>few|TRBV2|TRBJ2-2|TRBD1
CASSQGGGGELFF
TGTGCCAGCAGCCAAGGGGGCGGCGGGGAGCTGTTTTTT
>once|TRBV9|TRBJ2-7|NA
CASSPHPGVHYEQYF
TGTGCCAGCAGCCCCCACCCCGGGGTACACTACGAGCAGTACTTC
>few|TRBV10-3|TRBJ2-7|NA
CAISESEGTPYEQYF
TGTGCCATCAGTGAGTCAGAGGGGACCCCATACGAGCAGTACTTC
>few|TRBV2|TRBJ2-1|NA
CASSEGGRYEQFF
TGTGCCAGCAGTGAAGGGGGGAGATACGAGCAGTTCTTC
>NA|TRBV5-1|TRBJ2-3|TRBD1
CASSLGSGQAHTDTQYF
TGCGCCAGCAGCTTGGGATCGGGACAGGCGCACACAGATACGCAGTATTTT
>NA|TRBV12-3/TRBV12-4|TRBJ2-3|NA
CASSLAKLRDNTDTQYF
TGTGCCAGCAGTTTAGCGAAGCTCCGGGACAACACAGATACGCAGTATTTT
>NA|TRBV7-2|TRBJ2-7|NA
CASSLARELHYEQYF
TGTGCCAGCAGCTTAGCGAGGGAACTACACTACGAGCAGTACTTC
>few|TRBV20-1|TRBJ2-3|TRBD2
CSARVAGGNTDTQYF
TGCAGTGCTAGGGTAGCGGGGGGGAACACAGATACGCAGTATTTT
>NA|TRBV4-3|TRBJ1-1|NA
CASSQDRRRGGNTEAFF
TGCGCCAGCAGCCAAGATCGTAGGAGGGGAGGCAACACTGAAGCTTTCTTT
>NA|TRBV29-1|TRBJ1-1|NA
CSVRKDSTLNTEAFF
TGCAGCGTAAGAAAGGACAGCACGCTGAACACTGAAGCTTTCTTT
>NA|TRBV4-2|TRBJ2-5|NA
CASSQDPGHPLGKTQYF
TGTGCCAGCAGCCAAGATCCGGGTCACCCCCTGGGTAAGACCCAGTACTTC
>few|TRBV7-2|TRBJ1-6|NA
CASSLQGTYNSPLHF
TGTGCCAGCAGCTTACAGGGTACATATAATTCACCCCTCCACTTT
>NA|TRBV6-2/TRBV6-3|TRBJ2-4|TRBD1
CASSRPPPGQAENIQYF
TGTGCCAGCAGCCGCCCTCCCCCGGGACAGGCCGAAAACATTCAGTACTTC
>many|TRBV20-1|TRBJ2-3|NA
CSASLAASTDTQYF
TGCAGTGCTAGCTTAGCGGCTAGCACAGATACGCAGTATTTT
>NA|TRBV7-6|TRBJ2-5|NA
CASSGFAQETQYF
TGTGCCAGCAGCGGATTCGCACAAGAGACCCAGTACTTC
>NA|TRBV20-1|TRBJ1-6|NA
CSARPVGSPGANSPLHF
TGCAGTGCTAGGCCTGTTGGGAGCCCGGGGGCTAATTCACCCCTCCACTTT
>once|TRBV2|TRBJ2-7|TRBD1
CASRKTIRDSAYEQYF
TGTGCCAGCAGGAAAACTATCCGGGACAGCGCCTACGAGCAGTACTTC
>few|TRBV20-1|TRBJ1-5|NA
CSASQAPNQPQHF
TGCAGTGCTAGTCAAGCGCCGAATCAGCCCCAGCATTTT